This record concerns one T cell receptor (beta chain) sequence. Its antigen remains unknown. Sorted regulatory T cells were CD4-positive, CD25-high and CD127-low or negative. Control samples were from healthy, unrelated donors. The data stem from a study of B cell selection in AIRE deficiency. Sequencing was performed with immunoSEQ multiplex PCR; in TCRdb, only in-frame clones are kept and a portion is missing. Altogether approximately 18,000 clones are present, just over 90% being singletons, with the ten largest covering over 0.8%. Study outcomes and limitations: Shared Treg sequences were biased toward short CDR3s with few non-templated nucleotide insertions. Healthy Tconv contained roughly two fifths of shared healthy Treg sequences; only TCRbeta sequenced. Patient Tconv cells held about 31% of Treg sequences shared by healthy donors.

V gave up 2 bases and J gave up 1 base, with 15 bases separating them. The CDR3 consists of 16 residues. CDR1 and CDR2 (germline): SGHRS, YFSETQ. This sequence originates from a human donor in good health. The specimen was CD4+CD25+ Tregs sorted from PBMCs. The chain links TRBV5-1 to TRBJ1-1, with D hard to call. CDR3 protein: CASSLGWEVGNTEAFF. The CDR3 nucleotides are TGCGCCAGCAGCTTAGGGTGGGAGGTGGGGAACACTGAAGCTTTCTTT. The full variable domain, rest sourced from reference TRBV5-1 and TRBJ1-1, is KAGVTQTPRYLIKTRGQQVTLSCSPISGHRSVSWYQQTPGQGLQFLFEYFSETQRNKGNFPGRFSGRQFSNSRSEMNVSTLELGDSALYLCASSLGWEVGNTEAFFGQGTRLTVV.